The sample holds one count of the clone carrying this T cell receptor beta chain. Its specificity is unknown. Germline V CDR1 and CDR2: SGHDT, YYEEEE. With 5 bases clipped from V and 9 bases from J, the junction kept 4 bases outside the gene matches. The CDR3 runs to 12 residues. The record originates from a study of OX40 agonist ivuxolimab in advanced cancers. Study background: The mean age was approximately 60 years, ranging from about 23 to 79, with 80% to 85% of participants male. Overall study results and limits: Partial responders at 0.1-3.0 mg/kg had among the lowest clonal expansion. Fewer expanded clones were found on average in CD4+ than in CD8+ T cells.

Generated by immunoSEQ multiplex PCR, the TCRdb table keeps only in-frame clones and is missing some. Among 90,000 to 100,000 clones listed, approximately 88% were seen once. The sequence was obtained from an adult with an advanced solid tumor such as melanoma, head and neck, liver or kidney cancer. The chain recombines TRBV5-6 with TRBJ1-1; 10 positions agree with TRBD1. The sequencing used CD4+ or CD8+ T cells sorted from blood, collected in a trial of the OX40 agonist ivuxolimab. CDR3 in DNA: TGTGCCAGCAGACGGGGACAGGGGAAAGCTTTCTTT. Translation gives CASRRGQGKAFF.